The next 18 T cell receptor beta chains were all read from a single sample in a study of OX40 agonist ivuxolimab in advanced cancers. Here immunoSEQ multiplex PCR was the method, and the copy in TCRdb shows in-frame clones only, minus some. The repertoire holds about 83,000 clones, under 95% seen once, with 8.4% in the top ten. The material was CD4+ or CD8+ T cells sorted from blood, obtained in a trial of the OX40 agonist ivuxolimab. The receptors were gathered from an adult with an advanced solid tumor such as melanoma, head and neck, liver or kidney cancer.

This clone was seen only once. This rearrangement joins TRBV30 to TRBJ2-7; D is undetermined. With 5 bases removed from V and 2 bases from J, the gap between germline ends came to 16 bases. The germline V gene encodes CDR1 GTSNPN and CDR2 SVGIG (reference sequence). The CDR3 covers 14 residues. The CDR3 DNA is TGTGCCTGGGGGTCCGAAGGGATAACCTACGAGCAGTACTTC. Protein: CAWGSEGITYEQYF.

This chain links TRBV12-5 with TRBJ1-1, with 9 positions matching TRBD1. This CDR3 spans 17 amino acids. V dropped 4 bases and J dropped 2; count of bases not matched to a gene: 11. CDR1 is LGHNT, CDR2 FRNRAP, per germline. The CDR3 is CASGYSGQGPSNTEAFF. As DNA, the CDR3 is TGTGCTAGTGGTTACTCGGGACAGGGTCCTTCAAACACTGAAGCTTTCTTT.

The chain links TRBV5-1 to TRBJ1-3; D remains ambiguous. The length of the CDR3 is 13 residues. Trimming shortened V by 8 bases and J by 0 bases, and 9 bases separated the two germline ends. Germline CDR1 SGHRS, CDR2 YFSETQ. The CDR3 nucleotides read TGCGCCAGTGCTGGAGACTCTGGAAACACCATATATTTT. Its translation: CASAGDSGNTIYF.

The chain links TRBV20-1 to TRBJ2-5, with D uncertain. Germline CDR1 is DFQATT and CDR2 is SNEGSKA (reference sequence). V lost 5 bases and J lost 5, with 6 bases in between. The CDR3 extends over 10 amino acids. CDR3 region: CSAPQETQYF. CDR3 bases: TGCAGTGCTCCCCAGGAGACCCAGTACTTC.

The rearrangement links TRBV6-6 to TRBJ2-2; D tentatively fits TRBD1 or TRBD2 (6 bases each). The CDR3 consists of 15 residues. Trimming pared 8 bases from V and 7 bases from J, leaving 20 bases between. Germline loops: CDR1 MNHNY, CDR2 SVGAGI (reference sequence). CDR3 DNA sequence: TGTGCCAGCGGAGCGGGTATTGGGGGCGGCGGGGAGCTGTTTTTT. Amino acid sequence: CASGAGIGGGGELFF.

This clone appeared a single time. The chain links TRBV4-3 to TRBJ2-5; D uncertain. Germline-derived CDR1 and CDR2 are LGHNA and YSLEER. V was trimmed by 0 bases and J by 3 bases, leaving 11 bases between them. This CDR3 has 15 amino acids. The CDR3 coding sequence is TGCGCCAGCAGCCAAGAGTCCCGCCCCAAAGAGACCCAGTACTTC. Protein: CASSQESRPKETQYF.

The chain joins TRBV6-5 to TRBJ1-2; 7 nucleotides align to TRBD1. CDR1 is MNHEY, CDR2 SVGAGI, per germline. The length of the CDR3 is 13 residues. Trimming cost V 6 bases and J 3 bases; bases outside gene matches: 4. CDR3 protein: CASSLGQDYGYTF. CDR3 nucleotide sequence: TGTGCCAGCAGCCTCGGACAGGACTATGGCTACACCTTC.

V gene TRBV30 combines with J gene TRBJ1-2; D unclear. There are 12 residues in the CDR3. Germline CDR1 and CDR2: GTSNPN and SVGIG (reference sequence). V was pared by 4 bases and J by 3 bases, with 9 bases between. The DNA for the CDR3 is TGTGCCTGGACTTGGGGTCACTATGGCTACACCTTC. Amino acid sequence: CAWTWGHYGYTF.

The CDR3 DNA sequence: TGTGCCAGTTTGGGCAATGAGCAGTTCTTC. It translates to CASLGNEQFF. The rearrangement uses TRBV19 and TRBJ2-1; D is ambiguous. Germline values: CDR1 LNHDA, CDR2 SQIVND (reference sequence). Trimming cost V 8 bases and J 6 bases, with 5 bases left between them. The CDR3 extends over 10 amino acids.

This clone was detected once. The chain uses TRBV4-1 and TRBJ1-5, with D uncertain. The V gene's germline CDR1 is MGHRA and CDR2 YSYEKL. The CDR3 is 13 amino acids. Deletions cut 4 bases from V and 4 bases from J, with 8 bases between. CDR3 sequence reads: CASSLRANQPQHF. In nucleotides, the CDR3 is TGCGCCAGCAGCCTGAGAGCGAATCAGCCCCAGCATTTT.

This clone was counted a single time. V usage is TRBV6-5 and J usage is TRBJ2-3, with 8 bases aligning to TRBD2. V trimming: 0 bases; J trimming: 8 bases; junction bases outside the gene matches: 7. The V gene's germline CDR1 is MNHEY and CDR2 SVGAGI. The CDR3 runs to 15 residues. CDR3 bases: TGTGCCAGCAGTTACTCAGGCCCGAGCGGGGGTACGCAGTATTTT. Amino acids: CASSYSGPSGGTQYF.

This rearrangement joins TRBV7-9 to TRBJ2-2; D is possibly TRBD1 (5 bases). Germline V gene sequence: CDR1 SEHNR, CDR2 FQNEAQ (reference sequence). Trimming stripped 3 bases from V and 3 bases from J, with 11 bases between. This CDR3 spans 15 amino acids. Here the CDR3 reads CASSFRQGYTGELFF. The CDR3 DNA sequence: TGTGCCAGCAGCTTCCGTCAGGGTTACACCGGGGAGCTGTTTTTT.

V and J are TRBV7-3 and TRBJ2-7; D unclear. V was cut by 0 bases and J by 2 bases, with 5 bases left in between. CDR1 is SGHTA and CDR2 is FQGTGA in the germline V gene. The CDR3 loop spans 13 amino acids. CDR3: CASSLTGTYEQYF. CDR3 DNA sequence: TGTGCCAGCAGCTTAACTGGGACCTACGAGCAGTACTTC.

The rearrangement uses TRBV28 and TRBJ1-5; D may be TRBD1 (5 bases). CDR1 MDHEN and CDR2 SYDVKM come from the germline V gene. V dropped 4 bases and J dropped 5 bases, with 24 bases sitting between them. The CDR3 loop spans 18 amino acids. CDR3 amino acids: CASSWGRWAPSRYQPQHF. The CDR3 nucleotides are TGTGCCAGCAGTTGGGGACGGTGGGCCCCAAGCCGATATCAGCCCCAGCATTTT.

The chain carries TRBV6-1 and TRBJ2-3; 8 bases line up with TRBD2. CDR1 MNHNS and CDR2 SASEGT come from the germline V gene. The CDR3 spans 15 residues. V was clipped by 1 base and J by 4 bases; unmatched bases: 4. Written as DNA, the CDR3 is TGTGCCAGCAGTGAAGGACTAGCGCCGGCAGATACGCAGTATTTT. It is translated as CASSEGLAPADTQYF.

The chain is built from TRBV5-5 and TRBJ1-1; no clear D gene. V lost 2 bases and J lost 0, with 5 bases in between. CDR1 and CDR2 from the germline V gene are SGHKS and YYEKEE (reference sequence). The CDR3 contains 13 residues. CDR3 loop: CASSFRLNTEAFF. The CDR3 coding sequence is TGTGCCAGCAGCTTTCGGCTGAACACTGAAGCTTTCTTT.

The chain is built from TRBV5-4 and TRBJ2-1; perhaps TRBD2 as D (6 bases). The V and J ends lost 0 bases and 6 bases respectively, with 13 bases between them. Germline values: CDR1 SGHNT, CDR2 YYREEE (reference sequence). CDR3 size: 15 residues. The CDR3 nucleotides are TGTGCCAGCAGCTTGGCGGGAGTTAAAGGCAATGAGCAGTTCTTC. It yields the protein CASSLAGVKGNEQFF.

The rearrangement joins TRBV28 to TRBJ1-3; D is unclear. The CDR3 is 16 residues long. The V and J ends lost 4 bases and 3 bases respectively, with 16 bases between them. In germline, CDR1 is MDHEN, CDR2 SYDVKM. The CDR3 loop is CASSSLYLFSGNTIYF. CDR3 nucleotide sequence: TGTGCCAGCAGTTCCCTTTACCTATTCAGTGGAAACACCATATATTTT.